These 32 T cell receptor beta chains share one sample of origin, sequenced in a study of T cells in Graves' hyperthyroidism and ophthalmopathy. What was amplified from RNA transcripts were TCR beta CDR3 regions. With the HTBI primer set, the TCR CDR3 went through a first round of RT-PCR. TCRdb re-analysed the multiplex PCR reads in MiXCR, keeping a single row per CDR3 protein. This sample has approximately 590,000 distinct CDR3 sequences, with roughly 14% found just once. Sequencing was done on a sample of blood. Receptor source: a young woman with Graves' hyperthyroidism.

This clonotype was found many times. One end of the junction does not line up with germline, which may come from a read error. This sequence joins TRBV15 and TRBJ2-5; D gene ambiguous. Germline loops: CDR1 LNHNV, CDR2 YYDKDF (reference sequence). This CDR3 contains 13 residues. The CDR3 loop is CATSRVYQGTQYF. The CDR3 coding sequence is TGTGCCACCAGCAGAGTGTACCAAGGGACCCAGTACTTC.

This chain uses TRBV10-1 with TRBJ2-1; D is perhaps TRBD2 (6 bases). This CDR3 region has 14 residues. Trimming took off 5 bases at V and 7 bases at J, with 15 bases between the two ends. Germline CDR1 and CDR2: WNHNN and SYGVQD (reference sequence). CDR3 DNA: TGCGCCAGCAGTAGTTCGGGAGTTCGGAATGAGCAGTTCTTC. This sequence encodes CASSSSGVRNEQFF.

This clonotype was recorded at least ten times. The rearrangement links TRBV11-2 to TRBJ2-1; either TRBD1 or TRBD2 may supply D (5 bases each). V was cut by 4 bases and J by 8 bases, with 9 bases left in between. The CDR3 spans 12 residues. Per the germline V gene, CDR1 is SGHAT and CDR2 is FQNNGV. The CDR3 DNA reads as TGTGCCAGCAGCTATGAGGGGTATGAGCAGTTCTTC. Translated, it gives CASSYEGYEQFF.

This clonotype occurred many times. The chain's CDR3 is CASRNLAGASDTQYF. CDR3 nucleotides: TGTGCCAGCAGAAATCTAGCGGGAGCTTCAGATACGCAGTATTTT. The genes are TRBV6-1 and TRBJ2-3; 10 bases fit TRBD2. Germline V gene data show CDR1 as MNHNS and CDR2 as SASEGT. The CDR3 consists of 15 residues. V was pared by 6 bases and J by 4 bases, with 7 bases of the junction left unmatched.

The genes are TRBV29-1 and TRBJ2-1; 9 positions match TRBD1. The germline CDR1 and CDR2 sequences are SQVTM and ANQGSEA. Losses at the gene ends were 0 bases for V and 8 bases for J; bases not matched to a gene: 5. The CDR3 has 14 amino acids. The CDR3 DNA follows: TGCAGCGTTGAAGATCTGGGACAGGGATATGAGCAGTTCTTC. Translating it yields CSVEDLGQGYEQFF.

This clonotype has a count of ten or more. The CDR3 is CASSATGHLDTQYF. As DNA, the CDR3 is TGCGCCAGCAGCGCTACTGGACATCTGGATACGCAGTATTTT. This chain links TRBV5-1 with TRBJ2-3; TRBD1 is a possible D gene (5 bases). This CDR3 spans 14 amino acids. Looked up from germline, CDR1 is SGHRS and CDR2 is YFSETQ. Deletions cut 4 bases from V and 6 bases from J, with 15 bases between.

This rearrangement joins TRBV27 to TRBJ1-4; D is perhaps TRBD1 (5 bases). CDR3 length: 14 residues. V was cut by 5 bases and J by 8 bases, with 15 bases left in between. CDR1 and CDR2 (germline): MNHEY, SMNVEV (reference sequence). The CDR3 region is CASSQQAGYEKLFF. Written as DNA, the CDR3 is TGTGCCAGCAGTCAACAGGCAGGGTACGAAAAACTGTTTTTT.

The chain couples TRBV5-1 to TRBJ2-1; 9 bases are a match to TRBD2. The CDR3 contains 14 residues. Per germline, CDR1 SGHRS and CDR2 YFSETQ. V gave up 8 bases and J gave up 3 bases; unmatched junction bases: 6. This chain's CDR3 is CASVGGGVYNEQFF. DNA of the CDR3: TGCGCCAGTGTCGGCGGGGGGGTCTACAATGAGCAGTTCTTC.

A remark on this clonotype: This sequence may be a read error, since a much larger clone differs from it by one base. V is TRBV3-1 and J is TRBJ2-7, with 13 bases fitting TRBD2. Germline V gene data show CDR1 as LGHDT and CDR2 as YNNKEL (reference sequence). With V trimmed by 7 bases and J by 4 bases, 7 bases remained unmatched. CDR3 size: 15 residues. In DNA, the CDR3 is TGTGCCAGCAACGCCTGGACTAGCGGGAGATACGAGCAGTACTTC. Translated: CASNAWTSGRYEQYF.

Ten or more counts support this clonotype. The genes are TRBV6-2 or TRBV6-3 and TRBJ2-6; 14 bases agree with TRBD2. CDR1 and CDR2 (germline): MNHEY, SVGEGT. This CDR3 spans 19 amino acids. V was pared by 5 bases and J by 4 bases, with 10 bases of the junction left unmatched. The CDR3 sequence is CASSQLGLAGGKGANVLTF. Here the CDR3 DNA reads TGTGCCAGCAGTCAGCTTGGACTAGCGGGAGGAAAGGGGGCCAACGTCCTGACTTTC.

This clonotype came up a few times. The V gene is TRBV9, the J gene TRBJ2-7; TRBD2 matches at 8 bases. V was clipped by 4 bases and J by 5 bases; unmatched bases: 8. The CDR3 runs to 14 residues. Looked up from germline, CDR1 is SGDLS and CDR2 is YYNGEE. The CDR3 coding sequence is TGTGCCAGCAGCATAAGCGGGAGAGCGGACGAGCAGTACTTC. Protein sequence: CASSISGRADEQYF.

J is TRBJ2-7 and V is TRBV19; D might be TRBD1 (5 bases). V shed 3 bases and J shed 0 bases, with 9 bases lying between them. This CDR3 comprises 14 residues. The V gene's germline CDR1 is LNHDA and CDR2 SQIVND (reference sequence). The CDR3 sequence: CASSIRAYSYEQYF. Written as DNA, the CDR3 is TGTGCCAGTAGTATCAGGGCCTACTCCTACGAGCAGTACTTC.

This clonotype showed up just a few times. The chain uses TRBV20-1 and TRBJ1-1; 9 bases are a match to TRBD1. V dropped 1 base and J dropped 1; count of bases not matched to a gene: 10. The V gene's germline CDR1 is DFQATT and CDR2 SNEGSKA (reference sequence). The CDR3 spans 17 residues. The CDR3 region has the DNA TGCAGTGCTAGAGTCCCGGGACAGGGAATAGGGAACACTGAAGCTTTCTTT. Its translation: CSARVPGQGIGNTEAFF.

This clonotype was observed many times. DNA of the CDR3: TGTGCCAGCACCCGGGGGGAGGGAGGGGTCAATGAGCAGTTCTTC. Translation: CASTRGEGGVNEQFF. This chain uses TRBV12-3 or TRBV12-4 with TRBJ2-1; TRBD2 matches 7 bases. The V segment lost 7 bases and the J segment 6 bases; nucleotides outside the gene matches: 12. CDR3 length: 15 amino acids.

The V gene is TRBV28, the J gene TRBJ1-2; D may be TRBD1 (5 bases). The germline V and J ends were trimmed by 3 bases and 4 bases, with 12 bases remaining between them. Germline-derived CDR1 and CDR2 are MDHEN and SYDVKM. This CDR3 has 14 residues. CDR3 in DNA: TGTGCCAGCAGTTTGACGGGGGAGGCCTATGGCTACACCTTC. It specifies CASSLTGEAYGYTF.

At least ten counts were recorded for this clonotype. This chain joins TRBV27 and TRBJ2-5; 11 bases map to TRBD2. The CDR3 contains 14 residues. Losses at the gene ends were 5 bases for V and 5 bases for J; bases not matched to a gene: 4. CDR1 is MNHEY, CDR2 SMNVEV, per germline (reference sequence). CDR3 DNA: TGTGCCAGCAGTACTAGCGGGAGTGGTGAGACCCAGTACTTC. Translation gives CASSTSGSGETQYF.

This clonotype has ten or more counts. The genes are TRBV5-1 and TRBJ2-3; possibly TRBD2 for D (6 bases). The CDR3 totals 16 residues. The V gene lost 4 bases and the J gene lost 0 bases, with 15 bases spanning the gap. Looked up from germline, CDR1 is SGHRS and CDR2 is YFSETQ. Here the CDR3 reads CASSAGRGPSTDTQYF. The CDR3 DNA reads TGCGCCAGCAGCGCGGGGCGCGGCCCTAGCACAGATACGCAGTATTTT.

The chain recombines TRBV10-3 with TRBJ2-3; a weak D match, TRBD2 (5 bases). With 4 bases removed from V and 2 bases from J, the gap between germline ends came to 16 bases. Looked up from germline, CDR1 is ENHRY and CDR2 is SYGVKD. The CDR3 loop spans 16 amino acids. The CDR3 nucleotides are TGTGCCATCAGTGTAGGAGCGAGAGGGCCCACAGATACGCAGTATTTT. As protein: CAISVGARGPTDTQYF.

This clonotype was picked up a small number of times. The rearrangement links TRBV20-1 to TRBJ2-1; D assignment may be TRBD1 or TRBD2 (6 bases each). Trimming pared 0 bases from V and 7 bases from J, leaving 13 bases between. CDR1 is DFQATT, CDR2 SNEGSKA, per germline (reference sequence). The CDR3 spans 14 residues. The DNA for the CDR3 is TGCAGTGCTAGAGATCTGGGGGCGGGAAATGAGCAGTTCTTC. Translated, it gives CSARDLGAGNEQFF.

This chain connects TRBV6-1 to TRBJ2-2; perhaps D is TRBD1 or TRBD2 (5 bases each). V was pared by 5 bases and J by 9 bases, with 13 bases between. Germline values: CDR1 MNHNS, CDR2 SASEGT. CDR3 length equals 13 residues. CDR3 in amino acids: CASSLGTAWELFF. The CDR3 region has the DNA TGTGCCAGCAGTTTGGGGACCGCGTGGGAGCTGTTTTTT.

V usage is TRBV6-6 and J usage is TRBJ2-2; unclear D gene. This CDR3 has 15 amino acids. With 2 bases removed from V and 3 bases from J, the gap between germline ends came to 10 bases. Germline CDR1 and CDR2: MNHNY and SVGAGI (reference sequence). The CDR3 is CASSYEAVYTGELFF. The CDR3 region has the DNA TGTGCCAGCAGTTACGAGGCAGTTTACACCGGGGAGCTGTTTTTT.

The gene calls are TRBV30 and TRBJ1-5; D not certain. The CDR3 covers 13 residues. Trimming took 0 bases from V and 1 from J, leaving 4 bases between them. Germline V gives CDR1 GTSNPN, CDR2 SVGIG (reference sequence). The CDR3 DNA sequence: TGTGCCTGGAGTGTGGAAAGCAATCAGCCCCAGCATTTT. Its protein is CAWSVESNQPQHF.

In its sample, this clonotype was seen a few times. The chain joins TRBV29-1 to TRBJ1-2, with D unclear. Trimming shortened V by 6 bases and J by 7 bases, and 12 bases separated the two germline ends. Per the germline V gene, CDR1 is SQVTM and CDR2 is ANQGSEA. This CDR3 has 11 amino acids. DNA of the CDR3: TGCAGCGTGTGGAAGGGTTTTGGCTACACCTTC. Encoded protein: CSVWKGFGYTF.

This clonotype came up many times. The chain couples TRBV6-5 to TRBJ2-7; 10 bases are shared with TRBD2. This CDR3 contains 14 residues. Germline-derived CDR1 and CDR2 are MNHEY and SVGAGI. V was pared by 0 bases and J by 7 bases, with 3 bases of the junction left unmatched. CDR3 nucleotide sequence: TGTGCCAGCAGTTACTCGACTAGCGGGCTGGAGCAGTACTTC. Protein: CASSYSTSGLEQYF.

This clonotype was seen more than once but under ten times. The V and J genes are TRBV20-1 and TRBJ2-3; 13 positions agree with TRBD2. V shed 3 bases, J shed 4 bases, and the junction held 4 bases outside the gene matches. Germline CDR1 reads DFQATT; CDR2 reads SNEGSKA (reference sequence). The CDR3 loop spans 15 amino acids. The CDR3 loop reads CSARRLAGGADTQYF. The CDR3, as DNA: TGCAGTGCTAGGAGACTAGCGGGAGGTGCAGATACGCAGTATTTT.

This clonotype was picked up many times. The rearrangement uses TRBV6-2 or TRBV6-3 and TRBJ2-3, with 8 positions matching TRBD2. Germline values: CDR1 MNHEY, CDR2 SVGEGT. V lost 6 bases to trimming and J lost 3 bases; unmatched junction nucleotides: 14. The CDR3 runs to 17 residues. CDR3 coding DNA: TGTGCCAGCAGCTCCATGCAGGGGACTAGACGTACAGATACGCAGTATTTT. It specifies CASSSMQGTRRTDTQYF.

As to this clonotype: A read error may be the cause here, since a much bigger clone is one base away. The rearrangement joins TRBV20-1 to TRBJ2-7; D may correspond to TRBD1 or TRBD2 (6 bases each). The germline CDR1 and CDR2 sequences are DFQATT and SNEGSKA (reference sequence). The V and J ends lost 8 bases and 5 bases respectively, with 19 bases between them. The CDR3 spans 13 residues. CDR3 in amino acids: CSTRGLLLHEQYF. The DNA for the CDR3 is TGCAGTACCAGGGGACTTCTACTTCACGAGCAGTACTTC.

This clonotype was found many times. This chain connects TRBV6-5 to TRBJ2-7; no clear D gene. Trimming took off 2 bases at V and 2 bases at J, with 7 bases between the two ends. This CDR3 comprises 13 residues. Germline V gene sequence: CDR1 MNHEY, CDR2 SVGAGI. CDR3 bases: TGTGCCAGCAGTTACGACGGAACCTACGAGCAGTACTTC. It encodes CASSYDGTYEQYF.

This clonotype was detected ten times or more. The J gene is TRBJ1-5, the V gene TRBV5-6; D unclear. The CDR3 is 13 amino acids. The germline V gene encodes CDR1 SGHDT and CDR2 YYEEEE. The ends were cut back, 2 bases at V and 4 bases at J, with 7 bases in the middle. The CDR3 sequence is CASSFRRNQPQHF. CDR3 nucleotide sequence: TGTGCCAGCAGCTTTCGAAGAAATCAGCCCCAGCATTTT.

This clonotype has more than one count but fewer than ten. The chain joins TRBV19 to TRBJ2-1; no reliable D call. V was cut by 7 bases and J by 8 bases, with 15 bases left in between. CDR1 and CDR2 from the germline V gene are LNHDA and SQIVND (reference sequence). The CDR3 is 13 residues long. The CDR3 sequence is CASTERSPDEQFF. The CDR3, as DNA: TGTGCCAGTACCGAAAGAAGTCCCGATGAGCAGTTCTTC.

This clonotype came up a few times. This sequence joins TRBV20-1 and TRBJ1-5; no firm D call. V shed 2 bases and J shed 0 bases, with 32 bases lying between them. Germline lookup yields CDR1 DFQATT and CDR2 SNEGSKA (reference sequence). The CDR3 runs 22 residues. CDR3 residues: CSARQYPPRSLSGVYSNQPQHF. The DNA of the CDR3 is TGCAGTGCTAGACAGTACCCTCCCAGGTCCCTCTCGGGAGTATATAGCAATCAGCCCCAGCATTTT.

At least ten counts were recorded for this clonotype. CDR3 sequence (DNA): TGCAGCGTCGAACCGACAGGGGGCCCCGTGGCTACGCAGTATTTT. Protein: CSVEPTGGPVATQYF. The chain employs TRBV29-1 and TRBJ2-3; 10 bases match TRBD1. The V and J ends lost 6 bases and 8 bases, in that order; junction bases with no gene match: 14. The CDR3 runs 15 residues. CDR1 is SQVTM, CDR2 ANQGSEA, per germline.